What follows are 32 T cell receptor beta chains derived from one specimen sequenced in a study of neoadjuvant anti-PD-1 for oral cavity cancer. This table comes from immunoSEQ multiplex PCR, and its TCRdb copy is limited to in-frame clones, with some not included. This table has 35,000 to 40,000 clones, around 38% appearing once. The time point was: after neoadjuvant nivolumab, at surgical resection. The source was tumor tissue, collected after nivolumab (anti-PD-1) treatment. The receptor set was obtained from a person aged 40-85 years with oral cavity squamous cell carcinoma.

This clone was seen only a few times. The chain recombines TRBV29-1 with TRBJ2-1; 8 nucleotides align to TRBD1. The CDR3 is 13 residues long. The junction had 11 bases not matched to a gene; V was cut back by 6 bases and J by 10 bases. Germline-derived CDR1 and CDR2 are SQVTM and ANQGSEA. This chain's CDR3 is CSVGTGGRGEQFF. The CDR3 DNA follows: TGCAGCGTGGGAACAGGGGGAAGAGGAGAGCAGTTCTTC.

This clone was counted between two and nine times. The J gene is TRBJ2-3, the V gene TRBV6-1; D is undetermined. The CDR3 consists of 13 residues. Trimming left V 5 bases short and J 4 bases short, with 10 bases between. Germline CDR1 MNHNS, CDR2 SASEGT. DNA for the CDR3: TGTGCCAGCAGTAACTCCCAGCCAGATACGCAGTATTTT. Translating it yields CASSNSQPDTQYF.

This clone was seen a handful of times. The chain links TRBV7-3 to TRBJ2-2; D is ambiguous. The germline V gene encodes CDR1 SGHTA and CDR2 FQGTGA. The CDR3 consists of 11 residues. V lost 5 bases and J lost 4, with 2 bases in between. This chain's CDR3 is CASSTTGELFF. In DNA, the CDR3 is TGTGCCAGCAGCACCACCGGGGAGCTGTTTTTT. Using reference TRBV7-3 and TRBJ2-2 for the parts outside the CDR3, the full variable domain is GAGVSQTPSNKVTEKGKYVELRCDPISGHTALYWYRQSLGQGPEFLIYFQGTGAADDSGLPNDRFFAVRPEGSVSTLKIQRTERGDSAVYLCASSTTGELFFGEGSRLTVL.

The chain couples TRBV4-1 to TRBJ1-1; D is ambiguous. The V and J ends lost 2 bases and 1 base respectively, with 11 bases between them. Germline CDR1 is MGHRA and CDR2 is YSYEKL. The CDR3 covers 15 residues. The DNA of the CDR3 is TGCGCCAGCAGCCAAAGATTATCGGCGAACACTGAAGCTTTCTTT. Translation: CASSQRLSANTEAFF.

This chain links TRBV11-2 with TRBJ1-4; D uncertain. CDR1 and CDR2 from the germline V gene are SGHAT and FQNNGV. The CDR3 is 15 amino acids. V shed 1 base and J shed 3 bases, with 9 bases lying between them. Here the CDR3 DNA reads TGTGCCAGCAGCTTAGTCCTACAGCCTAATGAAAAACTGTTTTTT. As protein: CASSLVLQPNEKLFF.

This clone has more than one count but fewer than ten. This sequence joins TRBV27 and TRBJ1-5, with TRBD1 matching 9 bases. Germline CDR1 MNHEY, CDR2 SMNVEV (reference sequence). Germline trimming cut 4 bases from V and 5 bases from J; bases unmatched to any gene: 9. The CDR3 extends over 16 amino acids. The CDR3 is CASSSFSGTGYQPQHF. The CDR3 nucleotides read TGTGCCAGCAGTTCTTTCTCCGGGACAGGGTATCAGCCCCAGCATTTT.

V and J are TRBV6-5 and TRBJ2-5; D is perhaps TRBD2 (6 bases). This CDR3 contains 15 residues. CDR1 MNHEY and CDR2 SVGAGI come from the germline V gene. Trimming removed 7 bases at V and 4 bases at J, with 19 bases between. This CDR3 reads CASTSPGVRGETQYF. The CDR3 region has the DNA TGTGCCAGCACCTCACCGGGGGTAAGAGGAGAGACCCAGTACTTC.

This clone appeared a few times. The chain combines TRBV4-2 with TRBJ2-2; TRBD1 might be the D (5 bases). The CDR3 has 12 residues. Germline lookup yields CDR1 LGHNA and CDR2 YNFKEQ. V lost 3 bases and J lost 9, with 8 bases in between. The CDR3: CASSQGRRELFF. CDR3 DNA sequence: TGTGCCAGCAGCCAGGGGCGCCGGGAGCTGTTTTTT.

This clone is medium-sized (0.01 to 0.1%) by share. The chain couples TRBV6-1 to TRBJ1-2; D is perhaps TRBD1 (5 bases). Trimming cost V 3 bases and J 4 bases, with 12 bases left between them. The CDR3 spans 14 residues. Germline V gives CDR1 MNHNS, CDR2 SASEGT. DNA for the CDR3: TGTGCCAGCAGTGAGTCGGGGACGGCCTATGGCTACACCTTC. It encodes CASSESGTAYGYTF.

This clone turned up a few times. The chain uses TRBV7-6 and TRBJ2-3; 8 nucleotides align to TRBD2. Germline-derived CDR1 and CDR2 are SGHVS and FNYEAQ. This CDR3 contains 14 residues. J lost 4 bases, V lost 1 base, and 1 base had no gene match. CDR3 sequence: CASSLGAGADTQYF. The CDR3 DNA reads TGTGCCAGCAGCTTAGGAGCGGGAGCAGATACGCAGTATTTT.

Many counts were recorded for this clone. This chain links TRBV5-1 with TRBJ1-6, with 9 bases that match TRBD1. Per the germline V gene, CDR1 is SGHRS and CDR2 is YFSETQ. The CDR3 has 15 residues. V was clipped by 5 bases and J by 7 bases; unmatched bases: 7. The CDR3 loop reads CASSRWDRANSPLHF. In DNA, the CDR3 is TGCGCCAGCAGTCGCTGGGACAGGGCGAATTCACCCCTCCACTTT.

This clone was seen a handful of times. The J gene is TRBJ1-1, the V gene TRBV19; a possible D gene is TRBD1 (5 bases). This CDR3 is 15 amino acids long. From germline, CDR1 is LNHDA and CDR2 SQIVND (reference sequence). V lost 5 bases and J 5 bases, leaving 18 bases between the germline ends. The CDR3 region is CASSSQSGGGTEAFF. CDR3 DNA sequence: TGTGCCAGTAGTTCTCAGAGCGGGGGGGGAACTGAAGCTTTCTTT.

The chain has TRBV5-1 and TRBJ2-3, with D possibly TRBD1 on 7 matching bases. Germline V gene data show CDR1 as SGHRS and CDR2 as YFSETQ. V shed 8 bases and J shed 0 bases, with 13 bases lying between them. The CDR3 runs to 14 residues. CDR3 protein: CASAGQRSTDTQYF. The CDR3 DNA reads TGCGCCAGTGCGGGACAGCGCAGCACAGATACGCAGTATTTT. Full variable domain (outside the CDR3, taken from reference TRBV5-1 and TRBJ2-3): KAGVTQTPRYLIKTRGQQVTLSCSPISGHRSVSWYQQTPGQGLQFLFEYFSETQRNKGNFPGRFSGRQFSNSRSEMNVSTLELGDSALYLCASAGQRSTDTQYFGPGTRLTVL.

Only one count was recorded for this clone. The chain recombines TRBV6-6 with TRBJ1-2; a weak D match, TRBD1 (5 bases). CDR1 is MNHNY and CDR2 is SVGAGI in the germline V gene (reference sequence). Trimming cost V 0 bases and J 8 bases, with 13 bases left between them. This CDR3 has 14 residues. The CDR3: CASSYSGGAFGYTF. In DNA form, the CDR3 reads TGTGCCAGCAGTTACTCTGGGGGAGCTTTCGGCTACACCTTC.

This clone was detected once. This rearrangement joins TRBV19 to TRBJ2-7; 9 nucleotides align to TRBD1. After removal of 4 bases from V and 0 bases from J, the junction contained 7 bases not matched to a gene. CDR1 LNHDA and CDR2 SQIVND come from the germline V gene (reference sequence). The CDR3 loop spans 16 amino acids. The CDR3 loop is CASSNNRGPSSYEQYF. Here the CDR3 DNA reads TGTGCCAGTAGTAACAACAGGGGGCCGAGCTCCTACGAGCAGTACTTC.

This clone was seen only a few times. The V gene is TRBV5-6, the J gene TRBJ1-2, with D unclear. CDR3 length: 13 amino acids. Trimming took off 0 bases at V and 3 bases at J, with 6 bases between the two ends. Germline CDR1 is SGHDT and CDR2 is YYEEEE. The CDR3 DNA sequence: TGTGCCAGCAGCTTGGGACCATACTATGGCTACACCTTC. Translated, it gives CASSLGPYYGYTF.

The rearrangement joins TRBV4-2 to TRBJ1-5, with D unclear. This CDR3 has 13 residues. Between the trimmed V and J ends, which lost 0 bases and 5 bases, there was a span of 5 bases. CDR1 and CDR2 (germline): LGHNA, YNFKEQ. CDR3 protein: CASSQDSDQPQHF. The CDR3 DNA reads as TGTGCCAGCAGCCAAGATTCGGATCAGCCCCAGCATTTT.

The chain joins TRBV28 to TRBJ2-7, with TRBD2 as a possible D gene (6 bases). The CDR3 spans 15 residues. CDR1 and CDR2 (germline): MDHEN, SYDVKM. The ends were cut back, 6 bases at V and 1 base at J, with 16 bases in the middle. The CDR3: CASSPSRGLSYEQYF. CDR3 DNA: TGTGCCAGCAGCCCATCGCGGGGACTTTCCTACGAGCAGTACTTC.

CDR3 amino acids: CASLNRGRGSYEQYF. CDR3 nucleotides: TGTGCCAGTCTTAACAGGGGAAGGGGATCCTACGAGCAGTACTTC. The genes are TRBV2 and TRBJ2-7, with 7 bases aligning to TRBD1. After removal of 9 bases from V and 1 base from J, the junction contained 12 bases not matched to a gene. Per germline, CDR1 SNHLY and CDR2 FYNNEI. The CDR3 sequence is 15 residues long.

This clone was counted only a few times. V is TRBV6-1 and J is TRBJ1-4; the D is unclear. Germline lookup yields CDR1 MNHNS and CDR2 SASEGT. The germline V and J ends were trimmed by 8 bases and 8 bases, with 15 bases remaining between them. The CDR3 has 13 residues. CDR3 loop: CASERPGGEKLFF. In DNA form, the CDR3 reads TGTGCCAGCGAAAGACCTGGAGGGGAAAAACTGTTTTTT.

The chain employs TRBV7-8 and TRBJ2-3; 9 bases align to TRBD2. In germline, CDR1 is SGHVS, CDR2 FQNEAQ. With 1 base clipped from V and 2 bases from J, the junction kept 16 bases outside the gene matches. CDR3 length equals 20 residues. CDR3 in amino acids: CASSLGFFALAGKITDTQYF. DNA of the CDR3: TGTGCCAGCAGCTTAGGTTTTTTCGCGCTAGCGGGGAAAATCACAGATACGCAGTATTTT.

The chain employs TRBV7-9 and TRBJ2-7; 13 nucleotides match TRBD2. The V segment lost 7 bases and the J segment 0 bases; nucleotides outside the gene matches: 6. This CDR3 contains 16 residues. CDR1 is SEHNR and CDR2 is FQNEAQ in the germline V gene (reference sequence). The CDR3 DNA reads TGTGCCAGCACTCCCGGGACTAGCGGGAACTCCTACGAGCAGTACTTC. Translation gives CASTPGTSGNSYEQYF.

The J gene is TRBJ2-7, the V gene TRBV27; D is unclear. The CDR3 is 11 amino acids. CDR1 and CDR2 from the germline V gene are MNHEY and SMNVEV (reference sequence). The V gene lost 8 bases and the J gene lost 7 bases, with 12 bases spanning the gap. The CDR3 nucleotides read TGTGCCAGCTCCGACGGGCGGGAGCAGTACTTC. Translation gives CASSDGREQYF.

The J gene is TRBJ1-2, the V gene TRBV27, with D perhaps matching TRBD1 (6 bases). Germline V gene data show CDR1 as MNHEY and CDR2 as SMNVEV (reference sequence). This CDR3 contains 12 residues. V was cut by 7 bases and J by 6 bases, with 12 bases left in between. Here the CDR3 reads CASKGQGNGYTF. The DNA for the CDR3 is TGTGCCAGCAAGGGGCAGGGGAATGGCTACACCTTC.

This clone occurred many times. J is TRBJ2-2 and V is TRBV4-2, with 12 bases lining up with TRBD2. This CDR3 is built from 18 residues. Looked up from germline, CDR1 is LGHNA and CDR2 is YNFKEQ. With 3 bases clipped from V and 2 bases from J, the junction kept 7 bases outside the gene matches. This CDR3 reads CASSQELAGGSNTGELFF. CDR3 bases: TGTGCCAGCAGCCAGGAACTAGCGGGGGGCTCAAACACCGGGGAGCTGTTTTTT.

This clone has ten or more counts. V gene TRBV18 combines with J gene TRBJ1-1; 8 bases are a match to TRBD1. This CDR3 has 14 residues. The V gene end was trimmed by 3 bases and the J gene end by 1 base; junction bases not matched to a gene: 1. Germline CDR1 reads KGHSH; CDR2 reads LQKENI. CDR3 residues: CASSPGTGNTEAFF. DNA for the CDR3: TGTGCCAGCTCACCTGGGACAGGGAACACTGAAGCTTTCTTT.

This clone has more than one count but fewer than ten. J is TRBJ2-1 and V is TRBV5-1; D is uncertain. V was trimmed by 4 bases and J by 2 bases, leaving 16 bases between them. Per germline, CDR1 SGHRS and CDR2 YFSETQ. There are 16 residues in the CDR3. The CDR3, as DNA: TGCGCCAGCAGCACGTTGACCCTAGGGCCCTACAATGAGCAGTTCTTC. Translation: CASSTLTLGPYNEQFF.

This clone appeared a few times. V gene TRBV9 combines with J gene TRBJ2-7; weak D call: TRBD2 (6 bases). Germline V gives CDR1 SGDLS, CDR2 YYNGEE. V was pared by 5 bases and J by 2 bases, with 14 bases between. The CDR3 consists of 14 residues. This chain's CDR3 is CASRPSVVAYEQYF. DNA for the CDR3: TGTGCCAGCAGACCTAGCGTGGTTGCCTACGAGCAGTACTTC.

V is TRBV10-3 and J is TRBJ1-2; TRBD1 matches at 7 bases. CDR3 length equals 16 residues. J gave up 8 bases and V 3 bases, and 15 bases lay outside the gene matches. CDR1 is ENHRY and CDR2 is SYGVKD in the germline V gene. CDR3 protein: CAISDASTGPARGYTF. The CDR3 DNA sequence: TGTGCCATCAGTGACGCCTCGACAGGGCCGGCGAGAGGCTACACCTTC.

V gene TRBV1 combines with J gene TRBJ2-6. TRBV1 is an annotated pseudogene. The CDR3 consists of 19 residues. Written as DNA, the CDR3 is TGCACCAGCAGCCAAGATTGGGCAGGGACGAGATCAGGGGCCAACGTCCTGACTTTC. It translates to CTSSQDWAGTRSGANVLTF.

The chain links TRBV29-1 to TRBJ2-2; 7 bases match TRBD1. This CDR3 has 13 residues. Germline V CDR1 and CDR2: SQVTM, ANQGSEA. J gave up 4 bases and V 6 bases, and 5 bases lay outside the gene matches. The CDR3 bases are TGCAGCGTGGGGACAGAATCCACCGGGGAGCTGTTTTTT. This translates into CSVGTESTGELFF.

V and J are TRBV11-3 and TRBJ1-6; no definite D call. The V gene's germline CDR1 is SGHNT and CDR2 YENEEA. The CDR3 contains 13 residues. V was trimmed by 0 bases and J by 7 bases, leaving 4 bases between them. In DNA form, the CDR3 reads TGTGCCAGCAGCTTAGATGGAAATTCACCCCTCCACTTT. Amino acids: CASSLDGNSPLHF. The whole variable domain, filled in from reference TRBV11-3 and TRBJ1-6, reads EAGVVQSPRYKIIEKKQPVAFWCNPISGHNTLYWYLQNLGQGPELLIRYENEEAVDDSQLPKDRFSAERLKGVDSTLKIQPAELGDSAVYLCASSLDGNSPLHFGNGTRLTVT.